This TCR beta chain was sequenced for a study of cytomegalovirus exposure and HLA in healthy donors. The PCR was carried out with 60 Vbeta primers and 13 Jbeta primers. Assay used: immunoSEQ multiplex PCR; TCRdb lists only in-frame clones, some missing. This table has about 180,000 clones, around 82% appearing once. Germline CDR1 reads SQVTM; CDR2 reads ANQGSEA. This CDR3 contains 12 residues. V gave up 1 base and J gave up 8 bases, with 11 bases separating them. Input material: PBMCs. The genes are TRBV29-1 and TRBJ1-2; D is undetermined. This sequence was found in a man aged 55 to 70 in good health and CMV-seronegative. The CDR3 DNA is TGCAGCGTTGAAGCCGGGGATGAGGGCTACACCTTC. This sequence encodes CSVEAGDEGYTF.